This is a list of T cell receptor beta chains from one sample in a study of shared clonotypes between healthy human individuals. Assay: immunoSEQ multiplex PCR; the TCRdb copy retains only in-frame clones and omits some. The repertoire holds over 2 million clones, with approximately 94% as singletons. The sequencing sample was made of naive CD8+ T cells sorted from blood. The receptors originated from a man between 18 and 29 years old in good health. Each CDR3 is given with its conserved first and last residue. D genes are given only for firm matches. A clone size is listed for some rows: how often the clone was seen (once, few, many), or a class if it is expanded.

>.|TRBJ2-7|TRBV4-1|TRBD1
TGCGCCAGCAGCCAAGATTATCAGGGGGCAATCTACGAGCAGTACTTC
CASSQDYQGAIYEQYF
>.|TRBJ1-5|TRBV5-1|.
TGCGCCAGCAGCTTGGTCCCGAGCTCCGAGCACCGTCGCAATCAGCCCCAGCATTTT
CASSLVPSSEHRRNQPQHF
>once|TRBJ2-1|TRBV7-8|.
TGTGCCAGCAGAGGGGGCGGGGGCGGAAATGAGCAGTTCTTC
CASRGGGGGNEQFF
>.|TRBJ2-1|TRBV6-6|TRBD1
TGTGCCAGCAGTTACGGACAGGGACAACGGTTCTTC
CASSYGQGQRFF
>.|TRBJ2-5|TRBV4-3|.
TGCGCCAGCAGCCAAGAGGCTAGAGGTGAGGGAGAGACCCAGTACTTC
CASSQEARGEGETQYF
>.|TRBJ2-7|TRBV7-6|.
TGTGCCAGCAGCAGTCCGGAACCCCCAGACCCCTACGAGCAGTACTTC
CASSSPEPPDPYEQYF
>once|TRBJ1-3|TRBV7-6|.
TGTGCCAGCAGCTTAGTCGTGTGGGGGGCCGAAGGAAACACCATATATTTT
CASSLVVWGAEGNTIYF
>.|TRBJ1-3|TRBV15|.
TGTGCCACCAGCAGAGGACTGAACTCTGGAAACACCATATATTTT
CATSRGLNSGNTIYF
>.|TRBJ2-2|TRBV7-7|TRBD2
TGTGCTAGCAGCCGGACTAGCGGGAGCCCCGGGGAGCTGTTTTTT
CASSRTSGSPGELFF
>.|TRBJ2-7|TRBV9|.
TGTGCCAGCAGCGTTGGGGAGTCTTACGAGCAGTACTTC
CASSVGESYEQYF
>.|TRBJ1-1|TRBV6-1|.
TGTGCCAGCAGTGCGTGGGTGAACACTGAAGCTTTCTTT
CASSAWVNTEAFF
>.|TRBJ1-4|TRBV5-1|.
TGCGCCAGCAGCTTGGTGGGCCTCTCAGGGGATAATGAAAAACTGTTTTTT
CASSLVGLSGDNEKLFF
>once|TRBJ2-7|TRBV6-1|.
TGTGCCAGCAGCGCAACGGGGTTAACCTACGAGCAGTACTTC
CASSATGLTYEQYF
>.|TRBJ2-5|TRBV28|TRBD2
TGTGCCAGCAGCCCTGCCCCCACTAGCGACCCTGTAGAGACCCAGTACTTC
CASSPAPTSDPVETQYF
>.|TRBJ1-1|TRBV4-1|.
TGCGCCAGCAGCTCGGAGGGGACTGCTGGGACTGAAGCTTTCTTT
CASSSEGTAGTEAFF
>.|TRBJ2-1|TRBV28|.
TGTGCCAGCAGTTTTGGATACAATGAGCAGTTCTTC
CASSFGYNEQFF
>.|TRBJ1-1|TRBV6-1|TRBD1
TGTGCCAGCAGTGAAGGCTGGACAGGGGGTAATGAAGCTTTCTTT
CASSEGWTGGNEAFF
>once|TRBJ2-7|TRBV2|TRBD1
TGTGCCAGCAGTGAACGGGACAGAGCCTACGAGCAGTACTTC
CASSERDRAYEQYF
>.|TRBJ2-3|TRBV27|TRBD2
TGTGCCAGCAGAATAGCGGGAGCCGCAGATACGCAGTATTTT
CASRIAGAADTQYF
>once|TRBJ2-3|TRBV13|.
TGTGCCAGCAGCTCCCGGATCACAGATACGCAGTATTTT
CASSSRITDTQYF
>.|TRBJ1-1|TRBV4-2|.
TGTGCCAGCAGCCCAAAGACAGGTCTAGACACTGAAGCTTTCTTT
CASSPKTGLDTEAFF
>few|TRBJ2-7|TRBV9|.
TGTGCCAGCAGCGTAGGTAGTTCCTACGAGCAGTACTTC
CASSVGSSYEQYF
>.|TRBJ1-6|TRBV28|.
TGTGCCAGCAGTCAAGAGGGCTCCTATAATTCACCCCTCCACTTT
CASSQEGSYNSPLHF
>.|TRBJ2-7|TRBV5-1|.
TGCGCCAGCAGCTTGGGGATAGGATACTACGAGCAGTACTTC
CASSLGIGYYEQYF
>.|TRBJ2-7|TRBV27|.
TGTGCCAGCAGTCCCCGGGACGGCTACGAGCAGTACTTC
CASSPRDGYEQYF
>.|TRBJ2-2|TRBV6-5|.
TGTGCCAGTAGGACAGCGAACACCGGGGAGCTGTTTTTT
CASRTANTGELFF
>.|TRBJ2-7|TRBV27|TRBD2
TGTGCCAGCAGTCCCGATAGCGGGAGCCACGAGCAGTACTTC
CASSPDSGSHEQYF
>once|TRBJ1-2|TRBV5-1|TRBD1
TGCGCCAGCAGCCCCGGGACAGGCTATGGCTACACCTTC
CASSPGTGYGYTF
>.|TRBJ2-1|TRBV29-1|.
TGCAGCGTTGAAGGCTACCCCAGCTCCTACAATGAGCAGTTCTTC
CSVEGYPSSYNEQFF